What follows is one T cell receptor (beta chain) and its context. The antigen is unknown. With 5 bases clipped from V and 1 base from J, the junction kept 5 bases outside the gene matches. Germline lookup yields CDR1 SGHTA and CDR2 FQGTGA. This CDR3 region has 16 residues. With 60 Vbeta and 13 Jbeta primers, the PCR was carried out. Clones were read by immunoSEQ multiplex PCR, and TCRdb kept only the in-frame ones, dropping some. The sample consists of approximately 190,000 clones, approximately 85% of them appearing once. This record comes from a study of cytomegalovirus exposure and HLA in healthy donors. Study-wide results and limits: The study found most TCR sequences rare, yet found some public TCRs in many donors. Trimming of TCR beta V- and J-genes showed a link, identified in a later analysis, to a missense DCLRE1C variant. With further analysis later on, most CMV-associated TCR beta chains appeared HLA-restricted.

The chain combines TRBV7-3 with TRBJ2-2, with TRBD1 matching 9 bases. The specimen sequenced was PBMCs. This receptor was obtained from a woman younger than 35 in good health and CMV-seronegative. The CDR3 spells CASSNPGQGNTGELFF. CDR3 DNA sequence: TGTGCCAGCAGCAATCCGGGACAGGGGAACACCGGGGAGCTGTTTTTT.